The next 28 T cell receptor beta chains were all read from a single sample in a study of shared clonotypes between healthy human individuals (dated by TCRdb to the early 2020s). The method was the immunoSEQ multiplex PCR assay. Not all clones reach the TCRdb copy of this immuneACCESS table, which keeps in-frame sequences only. Checked studies attribute under half of the gap to unresolved V genes and leave the rest unexplained. For this sample there are hundreds of thousands of clones; approximately 79% appear just once. The ten largest clonotypes hold 1.5% to 2% of the sample. The sample was memory CD4+ T cells sorted from blood. What this sample's cell subset or site label stands for: CD45RA-negative fraction. These receptors were taken from a woman aged 30 to 39 in good health.

The V and J genes are TRBV10-1 and TRBJ2-7; the match to TRBD1 covers 7 bases. Germline CDR1 is WNHNN and CDR2 is SYGVQD (reference sequence). V was pared by 3 bases and J by 3 bases, with 5 bases of the junction left unmatched. The CDR3 extends over 14 amino acids. Written as DNA, the CDR3 is TGCGCCAGCAGTGAAGGGGGCCTCGGCTACGAGCAGTACTTC. Protein sequence: CASSEGGLGYEQYF.

The CDR3 bases are TGTGCCAGCAGCCAGGACAGGGGACGCAACACTGAAGCTTTCTTT. It codes for CASSQDRGRNTEAFF. The rearrangement uses TRBV2 and TRBJ1-1; TRBD1 aligns across 9 bases. The germline gives CDR1 SNHLY, CDR2 FYNNEI. J was trimmed by 2 bases and V by 6 bases; bases with no gene match: 7. The CDR3 sequence is 15 residues long.

There are many counts of this clone. The chain carries TRBV28 and TRBJ1-5, with 11 bases aligning to TRBD1. V was pared by 5 bases and J by 6 bases, with 9 bases of the junction left unmatched. This CDR3 has 16 amino acids. Per the germline V gene, CDR1 is MDHEN and CDR2 is SYDVKM. The CDR3 sequence is CASSPLRTGGSQPQHF. The CDR3 nucleotides read TGTGCCAGCAGTCCCCTCCGGACAGGGGGCAGTCAGCCCCAGCATTTT.

The chain recombines TRBV2 with TRBJ2-2; D call uncertain. Germline values: CDR1 SNHLY, CDR2 FYNNEI. The CDR3 spans 17 residues. V lost 5 bases to trimming and J lost 4 bases, with 20 bases between them. The CDR3 sequence is CASSQAGRRQITGELFF. Written as DNA, the CDR3 is TGTGCCAGCAGTCAGGCCGGGCGGCGCCAGATCACCGGGGAGCTGTTTTTT. The full variable domain, its missing parts supplied by reference TRBV2 and TRBJ2-2, is EPEVTQTPSHQVTQMGQEVILRCVPISNHLYFYWYRQILGQKVEFLVSFYNNEISEKSEIFDDQFSVERPDGSNFTLKIRSTKLEDSAMYFCASSQAGRRQITGELFFGEGSRLTVL.

The chain uses TRBV5-1 and TRBJ2-2, with a weak D call TRBD2 (6 bases). The length of the CDR3 is 16 residues. Trimming removed 0 bases at V and 9 bases at J, with 18 bases between. Germline values: CDR1 SGHRS, CDR2 YFSETQ. The CDR3 DNA is TGCGCCAGCAGCTTGGCCGGGACTCCTGAAGGCCGGGAGCTGTTTTTT. Residues: CASSLAGTPEGRELFF.

V usage is TRBV27 and J usage is TRBJ1-2, with a weak D call TRBD1 (5 bases). The CDR3 consists of 16 residues. Germline V lookup: CDR1 MNHEY, CDR2 SMNVEV (reference sequence). Trimming shortened V by 5 bases and J by 3 bases, and 19 bases separated the two germline ends. The CDR3 coding sequence is TGTGCCAGCAGTGACCAGGCGGGGCCCTTAGACTATGGCTACACCTTC. It codes for CASSDQAGPLDYGYTF.

This clone has only a few counts. The chain has TRBV27 and TRBJ1-2; D uncertain. The CDR3 length is 13 residues. The V end was cut by 6 bases, the J end by 3 bases, with 11 bases between. Germline V gene data show CDR1 as MNHEY and CDR2 as SMNVEV (reference sequence). The CDR3 spells CASRGGSDYGYTF. Written as DNA, the CDR3 is TGTGCCAGCAGGGGCGGATCAGACTATGGCTACACCTTC.

Note on this clone: A much larger clonotype is one base distant, so this may be a read error. Other DNA sequences within the sample encode an identical CDR3. The chain links TRBV5-1 to TRBJ2-3; 7 bases are shared with TRBD1. V lost 4 bases, J lost 0 bases, and 2 bases stayed unmatched. The CDR3 is 14 amino acids. From germline, CDR1 is SGHRS and CDR2 YFSETQ. The CDR3 DNA follows: TGCGCCAGCAGCCTGGGACAGAGCACAGATACGCAGTATTTT. This sequence encodes CASSLGQSTDTQYF.

Only one count was recorded for this clone. V is TRBV5-1 and J is TRBJ2-7, with a tentative D call TRBD1 (6 bases). The CDR3 covers 15 residues. V lost 4 bases to trimming and J lost 3 bases, with 17 bases between them. CDR1 SGHRS and CDR2 YFSETQ come from the germline V gene. The CDR3 nucleotides read TGCGCCAGCAGCGAGATGGGGGCTAGCCACTACGAGCAGTACTTC. This encodes CASSEMGASHYEQYF. The full variable domain, completed using reference TRBV5-1 and TRBJ2-7, is KAGVTQTPRYLIKTRGQQVTLSCSPISGHRSVSWYQQTPGQGLQFLFEYFSETQRNKGNFPGRFSGRQFSNSRSEMNVSTLELGDSALYLCASSEMGASHYEQYFGPGTRLTVT.

This clone was seen a handful of times. The chain employs TRBV7-9 and TRBJ2-3; D might be TRBD1 (5 bases). The CDR3 has 14 residues. Looked up from germline, CDR1 is SEHNR and CDR2 is FQNEAQ (reference sequence). V was clipped by 5 bases and J by 2 bases, with 11 bases between them. CDR3: CASSPGQSTDTQYF. The CDR3 DNA sequence: TGTGCCAGCAGCCCAGGACAATCCACAGATACGCAGTATTTT. Filled out from reference TRBV7-9 and TRBJ2-3, the complete variable domain reads DTGVSQNPRHKITKRGQNVTFRCDPISEHNRLYWYRQTLGQGPEFLTYFQNEAQLEKSRLLSDRFSAERPKGSFSTLEIQRTEQGDSAMYLCASSPGQSTDTQYFGPGTRLTVL.

This chain uses TRBV11-2 with TRBJ1-4; 9 bases match TRBD1. The V segment lost 5 bases and the J segment 10 bases; nucleotides outside the gene matches: 8. The germline V gene has CDR1 SGHAT and CDR2 FQNNGV. The CDR3 extends over 14 amino acids. Here the CDR3 reads CASSHGTGIGKLFF. The DNA of the CDR3 is TGTGCCAGCAGCCACGGGACAGGGATTGGAAAACTGTTTTTT.

CDR3 region: CAISIRTGPNTEAFF. In DNA form, the CDR3 reads TGTGCCATCAGTATCAGAACAGGGCCAAACACTGAAGCTTTCTTT. The chain recombines TRBV10-3 with TRBJ1-1; tentatively, D is TRBD1 (6 bases). Trimming shortened V by 5 bases and J by 2 bases, and 15 bases separated the two germline ends. The CDR3 contains 15 residues. Germline loops: CDR1 ENHRY, CDR2 SYGVKD.

The CDR3 loop reads CASSEVVTNTGELFF. CDR3 bases: TGTGCCAGCAGTGAGGTAGTAACGAACACCGGGGAGCTGTTTTTT. This chain connects TRBV2 to TRBJ2-2; the D is unclear. Trimming shortened V by 3 bases and J by 0 bases, and 8 bases separated the two germline ends. The germline CDR1 and CDR2 sequences are SNHLY and FYNNEI. CDR3 size: 15 residues.

The chain has TRBV12-5 and TRBJ2-1; tentative D call: TRBD2 (7 bases). Germline V gene data show CDR1 as LGHNT and CDR2 as FRNRAP. The V and J ends lost 3 bases and 9 bases respectively, with 12 bases between them. This CDR3 has 13 amino acids. CDR3 bases: TGTGCTAGTGGTTTATGGGAGGGGGGTGAGCAGTTCTTC. It is translated as CASGLWEGGEQFF. Full variable domain (remainder filled in from reference TRBV12-5 and TRBJ2-1): DARVTQTPRHKVTEMGQEVTMRCQPILGHNTVFWYRQTMMQGLELLAYFRNRAPLDDSGMPKDRFSAEMPDATLATLKIQPSEPRDSAVYFCASGLWEGGEQFFGPGTRLTVL.

The chain has TRBV20-1 and TRBJ2-7; possibly TRBD2 for D (6 bases). The CDR3 spans 11 residues. Germline V gene sequence: CDR1 DFQATT, CDR2 SNEGSKA (reference sequence). Trimming left V 5 bases short and J 12 bases short, with 17 bases between. This chain's CDR3 is CSAPSDRGWYF. In nucleotides, the CDR3 is TGCAGTGCTCCTAGCGACCGGGGGTGGTACTTC.

This rearrangement joins TRBV2 to TRBJ2-5; D is uncertain. The J call may be mistaken, given a closer DNA end match to TRBJ2-7. CDR1 and CDR2 from the germline V gene are SNHLY and FYNNEI. CDR3 size: 11 residues. CDR3 coding DNA: TGTGCCAGCATAGACGGCTACGAGCAGTACTTC. Encoded protein: CASIDGYEQYF.

This clone was detected many times. The chain recombines TRBV6-5 with TRBJ2-3; TRBD1 agrees at 8 bases. The germline V gene encodes CDR1 MNHEY and CDR2 SVGAGI. Trimming cost V 6 bases and J 3 bases; bases outside gene matches: 8. The CDR3 length is 15 residues. Here the CDR3 DNA reads TGTGCCAGCAGCCGACAGGGGCGGGGTACAGATACGCAGTATTTT. It encodes CASSRQGRGTDTQYF.

This chain joins TRBV5-4 and TRBJ1-2, with a possible D match to TRBD1 (6 bases). V was shortened by 4 bases and J by 4 bases, with 17 bases between the two germline ends. CDR1 SGHNT and CDR2 YYREEE come from the germline V gene (reference sequence). There are 15 residues in the CDR3. The CDR3 sequence is CASSIRGGASYGYTF. The CDR3 nucleotides read TGTGCCAGCAGCATCCGGGGGGGCGCCAGCTATGGCTACACCTTC.

The genes are TRBV7-9 and TRBJ2-1; possibly TRBD2 for D (6 bases). The CDR3 consists of 17 residues. CDR1 is SEHNR, CDR2 FQNEAQ, per germline (reference sequence). V was cut by 4 bases and J by 0 bases, with 16 bases left in between. The CDR3 loop is CASSWNRDSDSYNEQFF. The CDR3 bases are TGTGCCAGCAGCTGGAACCGGGACTCAGACTCCTACAATGAGCAGTTCTTC.

The chain joins TRBV7-9 to TRBJ2-3, with D unresolved. Germline V lookup: CDR1 SEHNR, CDR2 FQNEAQ (reference sequence). V was clipped by 2 bases and J by 2 bases, with 11 bases between them. The CDR3 has 15 amino acids. The CDR3 DNA follows: TGTGCCAGCAGCTTAAAGATCCTGAACACAGATACGCAGTATTTT. Amino acid sequence: CASSLKILNTDTQYF.

The chain uses TRBV19 and TRBJ2-7, with 9 nucleotides matching TRBD1. V was pared by 6 bases and J by 3 bases, with 3 bases of the junction left unmatched. CDR3 length: 13 residues. The germline V gene encodes CDR1 LNHDA and CDR2 SQIVND (reference sequence). The CDR3 nucleotides read TGTGCCAGTAGACGGGACAGGGACTACGAGCAGTACTTC. Its protein product is CASRRDRDYEQYF.

J is TRBJ2-7 and V is TRBV6-6, with 9 bases aligning to TRBD1. The junction had 5 bases not matched to a gene; V was cut back by 5 bases and J by 6 bases. Germline V gene data show CDR1 as MNHNY and CDR2 as SVGAGI (reference sequence). This CDR3 is 13 amino acids long. DNA for the CDR3: TGTGCCAGCAGTACCTGGACAGGGGCCGAGCAGTACTTC. Translated: CASSTWTGAEQYF.

The rearrangement links TRBV7-8 to TRBJ1-4; 7 nucleotides match TRBD1. Per the germline V gene, CDR1 is SGHVS and CDR2 is FQNEAQ. V was clipped by 7 bases and J by 8 bases; unmatched bases: 13. The length of the CDR3 is 15 residues. CDR3 region: CASTHNRGRGEKLFF. Here the CDR3 DNA reads TGTGCCAGCACCCACAACAGGGGCCGGGGGGAAAAACTGTTTTTT.

This clone showed up many times. Other nucleotide sequences in the sample specify the same CDR3. In DNA form, the CDR3 reads TGTGCCAGCTCACCAGGGGCAGGGTACGAGCAGTACTTC. Its translation is CASSPGAGYEQYF. The chain combines TRBV18 with TRBJ2-7, with TRBD1 as a possible D gene (5 bases). Trimming took off 2 bases at V and 4 bases at J, with 9 bases between the two ends. The CDR3 runs 13 residues. CDR1 and CDR2 from the germline V gene are KGHSH and LQKENI.

The chain has TRBV15 and TRBJ2-5, with D perhaps matching TRBD1 or TRBD2 (5 bases each). The CDR3 has 17 residues. Germline-derived CDR1 and CDR2 are LNHNV and YYDKDF (reference sequence). V gave up 4 bases and J gave up 0 bases, with 18 bases separating them. Here the CDR3 DNA reads TGTGCCACCAGCACAGGGATGGGGACGGCGAACCAAGAGACCCAGTACTTC. It yields the protein CATSTGMGTANQETQYF.

As to this clone: The sample contains more than one DNA sequence encoding this CDR3. The rearrangement links TRBV19 to TRBJ2-2; TRBD1 matches 8 bases. V gave up 5 bases and J gave up 2 bases; unmatched junction bases: 1. This CDR3 region has 14 residues. Germline V lookup: CDR1 LNHDA, CDR2 SQIVND (reference sequence). The CDR3 loop reads CASSGQGNTGELFF. The CDR3 DNA follows: TGTGCCAGTAGTGGACAGGGAAACACCGGGGAGCTGTTTTTT.

V gene TRBV5-1 combines with J gene TRBJ2-3, with 7 bases that match TRBD1. This CDR3 has 15 amino acids. Germline-derived CDR1 and CDR2 are SGHRS and YFSETQ. Losses at the gene ends were 4 bases for V and 8 bases for J; bases not matched to a gene: 13. The CDR3 loop is CASSPPPDRDSTQYF. CDR3 nucleotide sequence: TGCGCCAGCAGCCCACCGCCTGACAGGGACAGTACGCAGTATTTT.

The V call is TRBV28, the J call TRBJ2-4; 7 bases line up with TRBD1. The ends lost 4 bases at V and 4 bases at J; junction bases unmatched: 13. Germline V gene sequence: CDR1 MDHEN, CDR2 SYDVKM. The CDR3 contains 17 residues. CDR3 loop: CASSSIEGAFNKNIQYF. The DNA of the CDR3 is TGTGCCAGCAGTTCAATAGAGGGGGCGTTCAATAAAAACATTCAGTACTTC.